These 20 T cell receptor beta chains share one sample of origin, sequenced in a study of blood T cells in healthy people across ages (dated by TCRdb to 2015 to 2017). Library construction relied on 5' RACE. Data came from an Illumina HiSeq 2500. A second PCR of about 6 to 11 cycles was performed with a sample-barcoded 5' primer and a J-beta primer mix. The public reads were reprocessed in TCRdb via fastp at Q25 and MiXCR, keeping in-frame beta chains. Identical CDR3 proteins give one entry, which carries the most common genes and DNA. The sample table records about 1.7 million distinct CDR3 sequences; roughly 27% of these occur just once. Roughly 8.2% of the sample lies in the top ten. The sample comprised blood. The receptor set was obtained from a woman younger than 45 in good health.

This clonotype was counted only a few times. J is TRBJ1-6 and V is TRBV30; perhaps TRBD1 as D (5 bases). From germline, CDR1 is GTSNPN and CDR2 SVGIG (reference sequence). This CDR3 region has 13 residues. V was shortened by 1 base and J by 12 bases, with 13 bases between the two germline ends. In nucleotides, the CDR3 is TGTGCCTGGAGTGAGCCGCAGGGCATACCCCTCCACTTT. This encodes CAWSEPQGIPLHF.

CDR3 coding DNA: TGTGCCAGCAGTCATCTCTATAAAGCGGGAGTGGTCCATGAGCAGTTCTTC. This gives the protein CASSHLYKAGVVHEQFF. This chain links TRBV27 with TRBJ2-1; TRBD2 matches at 8 bases. The CDR3 has 17 residues. Germline V gene data show CDR1 as MNHEY and CDR2 as SMNVEV (reference sequence). The ends lost 5 bases at V and 8 bases at J; junction bases unmatched: 17.

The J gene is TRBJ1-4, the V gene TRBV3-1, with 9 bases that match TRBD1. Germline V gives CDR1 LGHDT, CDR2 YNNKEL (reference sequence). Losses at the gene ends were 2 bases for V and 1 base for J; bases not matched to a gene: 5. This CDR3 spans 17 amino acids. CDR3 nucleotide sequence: TGTGCCAGCAGCCAAATGGAGACAGGGGGAACTAATGAAAAACTGTTTTTT. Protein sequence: CASSQMETGGTNEKLFF.

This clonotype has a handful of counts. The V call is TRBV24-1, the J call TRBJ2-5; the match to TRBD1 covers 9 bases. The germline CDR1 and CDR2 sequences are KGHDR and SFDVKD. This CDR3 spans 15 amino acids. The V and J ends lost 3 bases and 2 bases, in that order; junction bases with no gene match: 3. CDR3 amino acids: CATSDGGTGQETQYF. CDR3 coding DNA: TGTGCCACCAGTGATGGTGGGACAGGGCAAGAGACCCAGTACTTC.

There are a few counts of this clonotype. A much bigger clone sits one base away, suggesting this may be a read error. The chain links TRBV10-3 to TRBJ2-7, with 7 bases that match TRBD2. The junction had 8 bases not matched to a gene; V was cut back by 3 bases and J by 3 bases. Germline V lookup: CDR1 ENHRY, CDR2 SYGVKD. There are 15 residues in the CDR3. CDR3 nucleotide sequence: TGTGCCATCAGTGACCCTGGGCGGGGGTTCTACGAGCAGTACGTC. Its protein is CAISDPGRGFYEQYV.

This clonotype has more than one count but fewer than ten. In nucleotides, the CDR3 is TGTGCCAGCAGCTTAGCCCAACAGGGGGAAGAGACCCAGTACTTC. It yields the protein CASSLAQQGEETQYF. V usage is TRBV11-2 and J usage is TRBJ2-5; 8 bases align to TRBD1. Losses at the gene ends were 1 base for V and 3 bases for J; bases not matched to a gene: 4. Germline V lookup: CDR1 SGHAT, CDR2 FQNNGV. The CDR3 loop spans 15 amino acids.

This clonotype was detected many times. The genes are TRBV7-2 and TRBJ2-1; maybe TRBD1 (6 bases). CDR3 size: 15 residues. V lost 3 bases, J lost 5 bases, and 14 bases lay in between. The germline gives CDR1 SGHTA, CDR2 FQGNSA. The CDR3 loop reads CASSFLQGTNNEQFF. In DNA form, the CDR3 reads TGTGCCAGCAGCTTTTTACAGGGAACCAACAATGAGCAGTTCTTC.

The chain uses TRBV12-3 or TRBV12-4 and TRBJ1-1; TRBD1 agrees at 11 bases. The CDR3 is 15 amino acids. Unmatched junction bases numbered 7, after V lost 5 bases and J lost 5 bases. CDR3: CASSGAGTGGTEAFF. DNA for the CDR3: TGTGCCAGCAGTGGGGCCGGGACAGGGGGGACTGAAGCTTTCTTT.

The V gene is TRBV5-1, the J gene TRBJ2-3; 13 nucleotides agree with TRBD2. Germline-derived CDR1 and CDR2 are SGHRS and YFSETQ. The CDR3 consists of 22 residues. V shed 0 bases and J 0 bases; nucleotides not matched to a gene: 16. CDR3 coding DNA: TGCGCCAGCAGCTTGGAGTCCGGGTTTCGACTAGCGGGGGGAAGTAGCACAGATACGCAGTATTTT. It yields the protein CASSLESGFRLAGGSSTDTQYF.

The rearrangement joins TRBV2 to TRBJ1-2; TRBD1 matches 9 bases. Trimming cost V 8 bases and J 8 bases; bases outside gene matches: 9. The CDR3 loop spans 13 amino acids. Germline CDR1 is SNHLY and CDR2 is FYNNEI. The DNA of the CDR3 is TGTGCCAGCCGGACAGGGGAAAGTTACGGCTACACCTTC. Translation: CASRTGESYGYTF.

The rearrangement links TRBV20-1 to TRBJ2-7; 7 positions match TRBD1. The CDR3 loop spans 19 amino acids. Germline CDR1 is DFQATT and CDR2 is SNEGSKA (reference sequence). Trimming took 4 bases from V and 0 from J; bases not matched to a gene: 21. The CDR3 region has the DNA TGCAGTGCTATTCGGGTTCGGGACAGTCAAAAAAGGAGCTCCTACGAGCAGTACTTC. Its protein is CSAIRVRDSQKRSSYEQYF.

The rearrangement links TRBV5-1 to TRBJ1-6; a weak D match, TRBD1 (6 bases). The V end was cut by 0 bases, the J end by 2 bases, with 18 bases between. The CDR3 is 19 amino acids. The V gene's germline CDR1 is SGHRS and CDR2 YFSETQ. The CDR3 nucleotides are TGCGCCAGCAGCTTGGACCCTTCGCGTGGACAGCCCTATAATTCACCCCTCCACTTT. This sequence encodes CASSLDPSRGQPYNSPLHF.

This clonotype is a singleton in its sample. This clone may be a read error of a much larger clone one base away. CDR3 nucleotide sequence: TGCAGTGCCCAAGGGCAAGAGCAGTACTTC. Translated: CSAQGQEQYF. This rearrangement joins TRBV20-1 to TRBJ2-5; D gene uncertain. With 6 bases removed from V and 11 bases from J, the gap between germline ends came to 13 bases. The CDR3 spans 10 residues. Germline CDR1 and CDR2: DFQATT and SNEGSKA (reference sequence).

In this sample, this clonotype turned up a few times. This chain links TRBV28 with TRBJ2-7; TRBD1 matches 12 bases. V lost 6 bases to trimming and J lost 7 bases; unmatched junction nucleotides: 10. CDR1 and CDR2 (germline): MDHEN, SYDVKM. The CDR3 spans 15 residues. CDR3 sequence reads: CASSSPGQGAVEQYF. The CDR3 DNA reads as TGTGCCAGCAGCTCACCGGGACAGGGGGCCGTGGAGCAGTACTTC.

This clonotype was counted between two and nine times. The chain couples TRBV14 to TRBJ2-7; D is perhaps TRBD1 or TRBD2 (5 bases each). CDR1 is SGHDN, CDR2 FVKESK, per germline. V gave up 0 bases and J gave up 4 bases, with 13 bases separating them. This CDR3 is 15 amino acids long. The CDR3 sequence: CASSQDNRGVYEQYF. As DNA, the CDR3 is TGTGCCAGCAGCCAAGACAACAGAGGGGTATACGAGCAGTACTTC.

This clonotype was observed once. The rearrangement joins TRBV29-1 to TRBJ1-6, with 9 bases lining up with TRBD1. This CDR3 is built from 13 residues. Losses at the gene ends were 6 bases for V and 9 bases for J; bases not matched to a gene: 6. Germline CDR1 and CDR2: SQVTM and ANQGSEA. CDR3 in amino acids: CSVSQGASSPLHF. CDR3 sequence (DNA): TGCAGCGTATCACAGGGGGCAAGTTCACCCCTCCACTTT. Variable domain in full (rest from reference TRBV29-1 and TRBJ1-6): SAVISQKPSRDICQRGTSLTIQCQVDSQVTMMFWYRQQPGQSLTLIATANQGSEATYESGFVIDKFPISRPNLTFSTLTVSNMSPEDSSIYLCSVSQGASSPLHFGNGTRLTVT.

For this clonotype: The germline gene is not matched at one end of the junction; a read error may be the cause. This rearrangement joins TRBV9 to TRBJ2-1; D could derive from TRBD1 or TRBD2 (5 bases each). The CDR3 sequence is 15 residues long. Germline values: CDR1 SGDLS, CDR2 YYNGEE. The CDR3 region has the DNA TGTGCCAACAGCGTAGCCGGGACGGAGAACAATGAGCAGTTCTTC. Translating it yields CANSVAGTENNEQFF. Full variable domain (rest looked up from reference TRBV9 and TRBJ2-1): DSGVTQTPKHLITATGQRVTLRCSPRSGDLSVYWYQQSLDQGLQFLIQYYNGEERAKGNILERFSAQQFPDLHSELNLSSLELGDSALYFCANSVAGTENNEQFFGPGTRLTVL.

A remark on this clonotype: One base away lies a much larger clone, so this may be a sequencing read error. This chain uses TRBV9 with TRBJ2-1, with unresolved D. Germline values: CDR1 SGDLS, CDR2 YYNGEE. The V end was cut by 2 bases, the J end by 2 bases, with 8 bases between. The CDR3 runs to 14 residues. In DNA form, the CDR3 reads TGTGCCAGCAGCGTTAATGGCCCCTACAATGAGCAGTTCTTC. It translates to CASSVNGPYNEQFF.

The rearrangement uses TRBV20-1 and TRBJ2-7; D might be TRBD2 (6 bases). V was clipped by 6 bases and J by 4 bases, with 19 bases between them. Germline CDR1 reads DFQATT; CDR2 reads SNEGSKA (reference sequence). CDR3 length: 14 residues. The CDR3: CSAEGGLPPYEQYF. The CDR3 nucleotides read TGCAGTGCCGAAGGAGGGTTACCACCTTACGAGCAGTACTTC.

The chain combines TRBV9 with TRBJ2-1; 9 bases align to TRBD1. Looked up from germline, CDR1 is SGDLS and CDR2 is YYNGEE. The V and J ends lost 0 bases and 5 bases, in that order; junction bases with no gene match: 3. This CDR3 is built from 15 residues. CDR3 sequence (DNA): TGTGCCAGCAGCGTAGACAGGGGGCGGAACAATGAGCAGTTCTTC. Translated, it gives CASSVDRGRNNEQFF.